The next 2 T cell receptor beta chains were all read from a single sample in a study of T-cell reconstitution after alpha-beta-depleted transplantation in children. Preparation of the TCRbeta library was carried out with unique molecular identifiers. MiXCR, run by TCRdb on the PCR reads, gives a single entry per CDR3 protein. The sample holds fewer than 550,000 distinct CDR3 sequences, roughly 11% seen once. Sequencing used PBMCs, mostly from graft donor cells, obtained 180 days after TCRalphabeta/CD19-depleted stem cell transplant. The receptors were gathered from a female patient aged 2-9 years who had a stem cell transplant for aplastic anemia, so the T cells may come from the graft donor.

The CDR3 sequence: CASSGRANVLTF. The CDR3 DNA reads as TGTGCCAGCAGTGGGCGGGCCAACGTCCTGACTTTC. The chain has TRBV12-3 or TRBV12-4 and TRBJ2-6, with D uncertain. The CDR3 has 12 residues. Deletions cut 5 bases from V and 5 bases from J, with 4 bases between.

The V call is TRBV7-7, the J call TRBJ2-7; 8 bases map to TRBD1. The CDR3 contains 13 residues. Looked up from germline, CDR1 is SSHAT and CDR2 is FNYEAQ (reference sequence). The J segment lost 5 bases and the V segment lost 5 bases, leaving 5 bases of the junction unmatched. The CDR3 loop is CASSAQGAHEQYF. The CDR3 bases are TGTGCCAGCAGCGCCCAGGGGGCCCACGAGCAGTACTTC.